The source of this TCR beta chain is a study of blood T cell repertoires in COVID-19. TCRdb keeps only in-frame clones here, not all; method: immunoSEQ multiplex PCR. The sample holds some 140,000 clones, about 85% seen once. The CDR3 has 13 amino acids. CDR1 and CDR2 from the germline V gene are LGHDT and YNNKEL (reference sequence). The germline V and J ends were trimmed by 5 bases and 4 bases, with 9 bases remaining between them. Seattle cases were enrolled at active infection and followed longitudinally. Specimen: peripheral blood. This chain links TRBV3-1 (or the pseudogene TRBV3-2) with TRBJ1-3; D gene uncertain. The origin of this receptor is a man between 60 and 75 years old with COVID-19, enrolled during active disease. CDR3 bases: TGTGCCAGCAGCTCGCATCTAGGAAACACCATATATTTT. Residues: CASSSHLGNTIYF.